These T cell receptor beta chains were read from a single sample in a study of T cells after posttransplantation cyclophosphamide. Clones were read by immunoSEQ multiplex PCR, and TCRdb kept only the in-frame ones, dropping some. The specimen has around 35,000 clones, none found just once. Sequenced input: PBMCs. These receptors came from a man aged 25-40 years in good health and a related stem cell transplant donor. Each CDR3 is given with its conserved first and last residue.

V: TRBV7-2
CDR3: CASSALASTGELFF

V: TRBV7-7
CDR3: CASSSGLSNTGELFF

V: TRBV7-9
CDR3: CASSVGTGQETQYF

V: TRBV10-1
CDR3: CASSERGSTGGSSYEQYF

V: TRBV6-6
CDR3: CASSSTGVGNTIYF

V: TRBV7-9
CDR3: CASSLGQSALNEQFF

V: TRBV28
CDR3: CAGALRGNQPQHF

V: TRBV30
CDR3: CAWSLTRDRGVFSNQPQHF

V: TRBV19
CDR3: CASSTFYNEQFF

V: TRBV25-1
CDR3: CASSERGEKQETQYF

V: TRBV6-5
CDR3: CASSLQGKGYEQYF

V: TRBV15
CDR3: CATSSRLAGGADTQYF

V: TRBV7-9
CDR3: CASSPFSGLNEQFF

V: TRBV5-1
CDR3: CASRANILDNEQFF

V: TRBV19
CDR3: CASRLAKGTDTQYF

V: TRBV19
CDR3: CASSIGGQNTEAFF

V: TRBV14
CDR3: CASSPRTSAKETQYF

V: TRBV11-1
CDR3: CASSLAGTGDTQETQYF

V: TRBV6-1
CDR3: CASSGQDYNEQFF

V: TRBV25-1
CDR3: CASSEGFRTGELFF

V: TRBV5-1
CDR3: CASSPGPGNEQFF

V: TRBV25-1
CDR3: CASTLPGQGRETQYF

V: TRBV6-1
CDR3: CASSISGSNQPQHF

V: TRBV28
CDR3: CASRPGTGFSYEQYF

V: TRBV12-3/TRBV12-4
CDR3: CASGPGGSSYEQYF

V: TRBV6-5
CDR3: CASSNRGSGQPQHF

V: TRBV19
CDR3: CASSIRSGFNTEAFF

V: TRBV11-2
CDR3: CASSLDRVRETQYF

V: TRBV25-1
CDR3: CASSLTQGRSYNEQFF

V: TRBV12-3/TRBV12-4
CDR3: CASSLPAAGLSSYNEQFF